This T cell receptor (beta chain) was captured in a study of blood T cell repertoires in COVID-19. About the research overall: Sites in the United States, Italy and Spain provided acute and convalescent COVID-19 samples. The cDNA or gDNA used as material had been derived from T cells, B-cell-depleted T cells, or PBMCs.

Germline V gene lookup returns CDR1 MNHEY and CDR2 SVGAGI. This CDR3 is built from 14 residues. With 6 bases clipped from V and 8 bases from J, the junction kept 5 bases outside the gene matches. This clone was observed a handful of times. Assay: immunoSEQ multiplex PCR; the TCRdb copy retains only in-frame clones and omits some. The sample contains around 160,000 clones, about 90% of which appear only once. All enrollees were about 18 to 95 years old and from some 24 US areas. What was sequenced was PBMCs or T cells enriched from blood (not recorded which). The chain joins TRBV6-5 to TRBJ2-1, with 12 bases matching TRBD2. The receptor was isolated from a woman aged 40-49 years who had been exposed to COVID-19. The CDR3 nucleotides read TGTGCCAGCAGGAGGACTAGCGGGAACCATGAGCAGTTCTTC. Amino acid sequence: CASRRTSGNHEQFF.